These T cell receptor beta chains were read from a single sample in a study of cytomegalovirus exposure and HLA in healthy donors. Using immunoSEQ multiplex PCR, the repertoire was profiled, and TCRdb retains in-frame clones only, with some absent. The sample gives around 98,000 clones, roughly 76% of which show up once; under 3% is in the top ten. What was sequenced was PBMCs. Source of these receptors: a man in his fifties or sixties in good health and CMV-seronegative. Each CDR3 is given without its conserved first and last residue. The D gene is left open where the match is weak.

CDR3: ASSELTGTNTEAF; D: TRBD1; V: TRBV6-4; J: TRBJ1-1
CDR3: AISESGTVNEKLF; D: TRBD1; V: TRBV10-3; J: TRBJ1-4
CDR3: ASSPTGKGTGELF; D: TRBD1; V: TRBV19; J: TRBJ2-2
CDR3: ASSQPTAYNEQF; D: NA; V: TRBV4-1; J: TRBJ2-1
CDR3: ASSGSGTTNYGYT; D: NA; V: TRBV9; J: TRBJ1-2
CDR3: ASTEGTVPDGYT; D: TRBD1; V: TRBV28; J: TRBJ1-2
CDR3: ASSQDRGSSYEQY; D: NA; V: TRBV5-4; J: TRBJ2-7
CDR3: ASSDIDRQGLDSPLH; D: TRBD1; V: TRBV2; J: TRBJ1-6
CDR3: ASSPDTNTEAF; D: NA; V: TRBV18; J: TRBJ1-1
CDR3: ASSQRGPAYEQY; D: NA; V: TRBV4-2; J: NA
CDR3: ASSQGDRGYSPLH; D: TRBD1; V: TRBV4-1; J: TRBJ1-6
CDR3: ASSYEGGGHTEAF; D: NA; V: TRBV6-5; J: TRBJ1-1
CDR3: ASSVVGQTGSPLH; D: NA; V: TRBV9; J: TRBJ1-6
CDR3: ASSQIQGLFGNTIY; D: NA; V: TRBV4-2; J: TRBJ1-3
CDR3: ASSQVIGSYQPQH; D: NA; V: TRBV4-1; J: TRBJ1-5
CDR3: ASSLRGNSYNSPLH; D: NA; V: TRBV7-6; J: TRBJ1-6
CDR3: ASSEGLAEGRNEQF; D: NA; V: TRBV2; J: TRBJ2-1
CDR3: ASSARLAGSTDTQY; D: TRBD2; V: TRBV9; J: TRBJ2-3
CDR3: AISESRGRVAYGYT; D: NA; V: TRBV10-3; J: TRBJ1-2
CDR3: ASSEFGTGGYGYT; D: TRBD1; V: TRBV19; J: TRBJ1-2
CDR3: ASSTANYGYT; D: NA; V: TRBV2; J: TRBJ1-2
CDR3: ASTSGTANEKLF; D: TRBD1; V: TRBV9; J: TRBJ1-4
CDR3: ASSSLAGGGTDTQY; D: TRBD2; V: TRBV6-5; J: TRBJ2-3
CDR3: ASTLQGAPYNEQF; D: TRBD1; V: TRBV19; J: TRBJ2-1
CDR3: ASSTRRTGAAEQF; D: TRBD1; V: TRBV27; J: TRBJ2-1
CDR3: ASRGTGRLTGELF; D: TRBD1; V: TRBV2; J: TRBJ2-2
CDR3: ASSADRAVDTQY; D: TRBD1; V: TRBV7-9; J: TRBJ2-3
CDR3: SGLSGDQETQY; D: TRBD2; V: TRBV7-9; J: TRBJ2-5
CDR3: ASSFPGLAGGGDTQY; D: TRBD2; V: TRBV28; J: TRBJ2-3
CDR3: ASNGDAKTSEQF; D: NA; V: TRBV28; J: TRBJ2-1
CDR3: ASSHKGEAYEQY; D: NA; V: TRBV5-4; J: TRBJ2-7
CDR3: ASSPSSGGYNEQF; D: TRBD2; V: TRBV10-2; J: TRBJ2-1
CDR3: ASSTETGSHRGYT; D: TRBD1; V: TRBV5-1; J: TRBJ1-2
CDR3: ASTSGERGSREYYEQY; D: TRBD2; V: TRBV7-9; J: TRBJ2-7
CDR3: ASSLRQLSNQPQH; D: NA; V: TRBV7-2; J: TRBJ1-5